What follows are 23 T cell receptor beta chains derived from one specimen sequenced in a study of cytomegalovirus exposure and HLA in healthy donors. Produced via immunoSEQ multiplex PCR; TCRdb's table is partial and in-frame only. Of 200,000 to 250,000 clones detected, over 75% appear once; the ten largest clones hold 2%. Sample: PBMCs. These receptors all come from a woman under 30 in good health and CMV-seropositive.

This chain uses TRBV6-6 with TRBJ1-2; 7 bases line up with TRBD1. This CDR3 spans 14 amino acids. Per the germline V gene, CDR1 is MNHNY and CDR2 is SVGAGI (reference sequence). V dropped 7 bases and J dropped 5; count of bases not matched to a gene: 10. DNA for the CDR3: TGTGCCAGCACCCCATCCCGACAGGGATATGGCTACACCTTC. Residues: CASTPSRQGYGYTF.

The V gene is TRBV2, the J gene TRBJ2-3, with D tentatively TRBD1 (8 bases). CDR1 SNHLY and CDR2 FYNNEI come from the germline V gene. Trimming cost V 7 bases and J 3 bases, with 14 bases left between them. This CDR3 spans 14 amino acids. CDR3 residues: CASNNRGGTDTQYF. As DNA, the CDR3 is TGTGCCAGCAACAACAGGGGGGGAACAGATACGCAGTATTTT.

The genes are TRBV9 and TRBJ1-2; perhaps TRBD1 as D (6 bases). V lost 4 bases and J lost 7, with 17 bases in between. The CDR3 extends over 14 amino acids. Germline V gene lookup returns CDR1 SGDLS and CDR2 YYNGEE. CDR3 in amino acids: CASSPSRGGGGYTF. The CDR3 nucleotides are TGTGCCAGCAGCCCCTCCAGGGGCGGAGGTGGCTACACCTTC.

V usage is TRBV7-8 and J usage is TRBJ1-2; 11 nucleotides match TRBD1. V shed 2 bases and J 4 bases; nucleotides not matched to a gene: 6. This CDR3 spans 16 amino acids. Germline CDR1 reads SGHVS; CDR2 reads FQNEAQ. The CDR3: CASSLRTGGASYGYTF. For the CDR3, the DNA is TGTGCCAGCAGCTTAAGGACAGGGGGCGCCAGCTATGGCTACACCTTC.

This chain joins TRBV5-1 and TRBJ1-1; possible D gene TRBD1, 5 bases. This CDR3 spans 14 amino acids. Trimming removed 4 bases at V and 5 bases at J, with 15 bases between. Germline V CDR1 and CDR2: SGHRS, YFSETQ. The CDR3 region is CASSDDTGRTEAFF. The CDR3 coding sequence is TGCGCCAGCAGCGATGACACAGGTCGGACTGAAGCTTTCTTT. The variable domain in full, with the rest retrieved from reference TRBV5-1 and TRBJ1-1, is KAGVTQTPRYLIKTRGQQVTLSCSPISGHRSVSWYQQTPGQGLQFLFEYFSETQRNKGNFPGRFSGRQFSNSRSEMNVSTLELGDSALYLCASSDDTGRTEAFFGQGTRLTVV.

V gene TRBV4-1 combines with J gene TRBJ2-2, with D perhaps matching TRBD2 (7 bases). There are 15 residues in the CDR3. V was pared by 0 bases and J by 6 bases, with 11 bases between. Germline CDR1 and CDR2: MGHRA and YSYEKL. The CDR3 sequence is CASSQDLGGPGELFF. The CDR3 DNA is TGCGCCAGCAGCCAAGATCTCGGGGGGCCCGGGGAGCTGTTTTTT.

CDR3 coding DNA: TGCGCCAGCAGCTTACGACTAGCTAAATACGAGCAGTACTTC. Amino acid sequence: CASSLRLAKYEQYF. The J gene is TRBJ2-7, the V gene TRBV5-1; 7 bases align to TRBD2. Trimming removed 2 bases from V and 4 bases from J; junction bases left unmatched: 6. The germline V gene has CDR1 SGHRS and CDR2 YFSETQ. The CDR3 length is 14 residues.

The CDR3 region is CSAPTRGPGTQYF. The CDR3 DNA reads as TGCAGCGCCCCTACCAGGGGGCCCGGGACCCAGTACTTC. The chain is built from TRBV29-1 and TRBJ2-5; 8 bases align to TRBD1. The V and J ends lost 7 bases and 7 bases, in that order; junction bases with no gene match: 11. Per germline, CDR1 SQVTM and CDR2 ANQGSEA. The CDR3 spans 13 residues.

Comments on this clone: This specimen includes other DNA sequences encoding the same CDR3. The chain combines TRBV19 with TRBJ2-7; no clear D. CDR3 size: 13 residues. The V gene's germline CDR1 is LNHDA and CDR2 SQIVND (reference sequence). The V end lost 1 base, the J end lost 2 bases, and 6 bases lay between the germline ends. The CDR3 loop reads CASSIGLAYEQYF. CDR3 nucleotides: TGTGCCAGTAGTATAGGACTTGCCTACGAGCAGTACTTC.

This clone was detected once. The chain combines TRBV18 with TRBJ1-1; possibly TRBD1 for D (5 bases). V gave up 2 bases and J gave up 11 bases, with 12 bases separating them. The CDR3 loop spans 12 amino acids. In germline, CDR1 is KGHSH, CDR2 LQKENI. CDR3 sequence: CASSPSSQAAFF. CDR3 in DNA: TGTGCCAGCTCACCATCATCACAGGCGGCTTTCTTT.

J is TRBJ1-1 and V is TRBV28; 7 bases align to TRBD1. V trimming: 5 bases; J trimming: 4 bases; junction bases outside the gene matches: 7. From germline, CDR1 is MDHEN and CDR2 SYDVKM. The CDR3 extends over 14 amino acids. In DNA form, the CDR3 reads TGTGCCAGCAGTCCCCCCGGGACAGTCACTGAAGCTTTCTTT. Translated: CASSPPGTVTEAFF.

The chain links TRBV19 to TRBJ2-7; 11 positions match TRBD1. This CDR3 has 16 amino acids. J gave up 6 bases and V 6 bases, and 13 bases lay outside the gene matches. Germline values: CDR1 LNHDA, CDR2 SQIVND (reference sequence). The CDR3, as DNA: TGTGCCAGTAGCCAGGCACCGGGACAGGGGGTTCCCGAGCAGTACTTC. Its protein product is CASSQAPGQGVPEQYF.

The rearrangement joins TRBV28 to TRBJ2-7; tentatively, D is TRBD2 (6 bases). The CDR3 totals 18 residues. The germline V gene has CDR1 MDHEN and CDR2 SYDVKM. V shed 6 bases and J shed 4 bases, with 28 bases lying between them. The CDR3 is CASSPTPYSGTGVYEQYF. As DNA, the CDR3 is TGTGCCAGCAGCCCAACGCCCTACTCCGGGACTGGAGTTTACGAGCAGTACTTC.

This clone came up once. J is TRBJ2-2 and V is TRBV11-3, with 8 bases fitting TRBD2. The ends lost 5 bases at V and 5 bases at J; junction bases unmatched: 13. From germline, CDR1 is SGHNT and CDR2 YENEEA. CDR3 size: 17 residues. This chain's CDR3 is CASSPLGSGRRTGELFF. In DNA, the CDR3 is TGTGCCAGCAGCCCCCTAGGGAGCGGGAGACGTACCGGGGAGCTGTTTTTT.

In this sample, this clone turned up once. J is TRBJ2-2 and V is TRBV7-6, with TRBD2 matching 11 bases. Unmatched junction bases numbered 13, after V lost 5 bases and J lost 8 bases. Germline CDR1 reads SGHVS; CDR2 reads FNYEAQ. The CDR3 is 17 amino acids. CDR3 DNA sequence: TGTGCCAGCAGCCCCAGTCTCCTAGCGGGAGGATCTGGGGAGCTGTTTTTT. Translated: CASSPSLLAGGSGELFF.

The genes are TRBV5-1 and TRBJ2-5, with a tentative D call TRBD2 (5 bases). CDR3 length equals 13 residues. Trimming left V 0 bases short and J 6 bases short, with 9 bases between. Germline V gene sequence: CDR1 SGHRS, CDR2 YFSETQ. As DNA, the CDR3 is TGCGCCAGCAGCTTGGTAAGCGGACAGACCCAGTACTTC. Translation gives CASSLVSGQTQYF.

The chain has TRBV29-1 and TRBJ1-2; D gene uncertain. The V end was cut by 2 bases, the J end by 4 bases, with 11 bases between. Germline V gene lookup returns CDR1 SQVTM and CDR2 ANQGSEA. This CDR3 is built from 13 residues. CDR3: CSVENAGSYGYTF. Here the CDR3 DNA reads TGCAGCGTTGAAAACGCGGGATCCTATGGCTACACCTTC.

The chain combines TRBV10-1 with TRBJ2-3, with D perhaps TRBD2 (5 bases). The CDR3 length is 12 residues. Germline CDR1 is WNHNN and CDR2 is SYGVQD (reference sequence). Trimming took 8 bases from V and 2 from J, leaving 8 bases between them. The CDR3 DNA reads TGCGCCAGCGGACTGGCCACAGATACGCAGTATTTT. Translated: CASGLATDTQYF.

The V and J genes are TRBV5-8 and TRBJ1-5, with 11 bases lining up with TRBD1. This CDR3 region has 14 residues. The J segment lost 7 bases and the V segment lost 5 bases, leaving 5 bases of the junction unmatched. Germline CDR1 reads SGHTS; CDR2 reads YDEGEE. The CDR3 DNA reads TGTGCCAGCAGAATGGACAGGGGGCACCAGCCCCAGCATTTT. Translating gives CASRMDRGHQPQHF.

The J gene is TRBJ2-7, the V gene TRBV27, with a tentative D call TRBD1 (5 bases). Between the trimmed V and J ends, which lost 5 bases and 6 bases, there was a span of 14 bases. Germline assignment: CDR1 MNHEY and CDR2 SMNVEV (reference sequence). The CDR3 contains 13 residues. The CDR3 protein is CASSGALVSEQYF. In DNA, the CDR3 is TGTGCCAGCAGTGGGGCGCTAGTCTCCGAGCAGTACTTC.

The V and J genes are TRBV6-1 and TRBJ2-7, with 7 bases that match TRBD1. CDR1 is MNHNS and CDR2 is SASEGT in the germline V gene. The CDR3 length is 14 residues. V was clipped by 0 bases and J by 5 bases; unmatched bases: 4. The CDR3 sequence is CASSEARGQDEQYF. The CDR3 DNA is TGTGCCAGCAGTGAAGCAAGGGGGCAGGACGAGCAGTACTTC.

The rearrangement uses TRBV2 and TRBJ1-1; D is perhaps TRBD1 (6 bases). V dropped 6 bases and J dropped 3 bases, with 17 bases sitting between them. Germline V gene lookup returns CDR1 SNHLY and CDR2 FYNNEI. CDR3 size: 15 residues. This CDR3 reads CASSLSRGGDTEAFF. Here the CDR3 DNA reads TGTGCCAGCAGCTTATCCAGGGGTGGGGACACTGAAGCTTTCTTT. Full variable domain (missing parts from reference TRBV2 and TRBJ1-1): EPEVTQTPSHQVTQMGQEVILRCVPISNHLYFYWYRQILGQKVEFLVSFYNNEISEKSEIFDDQFSVERPDGSNFTLKIRSTKLEDSAMYFCASSLSRGGDTEAFFGQGTRLTVV.

Of note for this clone: The junction departs from the called germline gene at one end, perhaps through a read error. V usage is TRBV7-7 and J usage is TRBJ2-5; D is unclear. CDR1 and CDR2 (germline): SSHAT, FNYEAQ (reference sequence). CDR3 length equals 14 residues. CDR3 DNA sequence: TGTGCTAGCAGCTCGACAAACTCGCAAGAGACCCAGTACTTC. Its translation: CASSSTNSQETQYF.